Shown below are 2 T cell receptor beta chains from a single sample sequenced in a study of tumor and adjacent non-tumor tissue in lung cancer listed by TCRdb under 2018. RNA was isolated from bulk, unsorted tissue, and RNA quality was assessed with a NanoDrop ND-1000 and an Agilent 2100. Libraries were prepared through multiplex PCR. The instrument was an Illumina HiSeq 2500. TCRbeta libraries were built by three rounds of nested PCR using primers (Table S4), following protocols modified from ARM-PCR. TCRdb passed the public sequencing reads through fastp at Q25 and MiXCR, retaining productive beta sequences. Every entry covers one CDR3 protein and lists the most common genes and DNA from its rows. The sample table holds tens of thousands of distinct CDR3 sequences, of which 50% to 60% were seen once. Around 20% of the sample is in the top ten clones. The sample comprised lung tumor tissue. These receptors were obtained from a man aged 45-65 years with non-small cell lung cancer.

Concerning this clonotype itself: A junction end diverges from the germline sequence, so it may reflect a read error. Written as DNA, the CDR3 is TGTGCCAGCAGTTACCCAGTCCACGATCAGTACTTC. Protein product: CASSYPVHDQYF. J is TRBJ2-7 and V is TRBV6-2 or TRBV6-3; D is unclear. The CDR3 has 12 amino acids. Germline CDR1 is MNHEY and CDR2 is SVGEGT.

This clonotype turned up a few times. This chain joins TRBV30 and TRBJ1-2; D uncertain. V lost 2 bases to trimming and J lost 4 bases, with 11 bases between them. The CDR3 contains 13 residues. CDR1 and CDR2 from the germline V gene are GTSNPN and SVGIG (reference sequence). The CDR3 protein is CAWSHSGFYGYTF. Here the CDR3 DNA reads TGTGCCTGGAGTCATTCTGGGTTCTATGGCTACACCTTC. The whole variable domain, remainder taken from reference TRBV30 and TRBJ1-2, is SQTIHQWPATLVQPVGSPLSLECTVEGTSNPNLYWYRQAAGRGLQLLFYSVGIGQISSEVPQNLSASRPQDRQFILSSKKLLLSDSGFYLCAWSHSGFYGYTFGSGTRLTVV.